One and the same sample provided the 25 T cell receptor beta chains below, sequenced in a study of shared clonotypes between healthy human individuals (TCRdb year 2020). Libraries were constructed by the immunoSEQ multiplex PCR assay. TCRdb carries this immuneACCESS record with in-frame sequences only. Its versions omit some clonotypes, under half of them owing to an unresolved V gene in the studies checked, with the rest unexplained. Across this sample there are some 480,000 clones, with 70% to 80% seen only once. 12% of the sample goes to the ten largest clones. Sequenced material: PBMCs. All receptors derive from a woman aged 35 to 49 in good health. Some clones in this sample may be carry-over from other donors' samples.

Turning to this clone: This same CDR3 is encoded by further DNA sequences in the sample. CDR3 nucleotides: TGCGCCAGCAGCTTGAATCCTAGCGGGAGCTCCTACAATGAGCAGTTCTTC. Amino acids: CASSLNPSGSSYNEQFF. The rearrangement uses TRBV5-1 and TRBJ2-1; 10 bases map to TRBD2. Germline loops: CDR1 SGHRS, CDR2 YFSETQ. The CDR3 loop spans 17 amino acids. The ends lost 1 base at V and 0 bases at J; junction bases unmatched: 4.

Here the CDR3 DNA reads TGCGCCAGTAAACTCACTAGCGGGAGCGACAATGAGCAGTTCTTC. Translation gives CASKLTSGSDNEQFF. The rearrangement joins TRBV10-2 to TRBJ2-1; 11 positions agree with TRBD2. Germline values: CDR1 WSHSY, CDR2 SAAADI. The junction had 9 bases not matched to a gene; V was cut back by 9 bases and J by 5 bases. The CDR3 loop spans 15 amino acids.

In DNA form, the CDR3 reads TGTGCCAGCAGTTTGGCCGGGACCGGGGAGACCCAGTACTTC. Encoded protein: CASSLAGTGETQYF. The chain employs TRBV28 and TRBJ2-5; D assignment may be TRBD1 or TRBD2 (5 bases each). The V gene lost 3 bases and the J gene lost 5 bases, with 13 bases spanning the gap. From germline, CDR1 is MDHEN and CDR2 SYDVKM. This CDR3 spans 14 amino acids.

A single count supports this clone. The chain combines TRBV5-5 with TRBJ1-2, with TRBD1 matching over 8 bases. Looked up from germline, CDR1 is SGHKS and CDR2 is YYEKEE (reference sequence). Losses at the gene ends were 3 bases for V and 3 bases for J; bases not matched to a gene: 7. The CDR3 covers 15 residues. For the CDR3, the DNA is TGTGCCAGCAGCTCCCAGACAGGGGTAGACTATGGCTACACCTTC. This encodes CASSSQTGVDYGYTF.

This sequence joins TRBV6-6 and TRBJ2-4; 8 positions agree with TRBD1. This CDR3 comprises 15 residues. Germline V gives CDR1 MNHNY, CDR2 SVGAGI (reference sequence). After removal of 7 bases from V and 6 bases from J, the junction contained 11 bases not matched to a gene. The CDR3 region has the DNA TGTGCCAGCAACAGAGGCAGGGGGCTTGGAAACATTCAGTACTTC. It yields the protein CASNRGRGLGNIQYF.

For this clone: The sample holds other DNA sequences that translate to the same CDR3. The V gene is TRBV19, the J gene TRBJ2-7, with TRBD1 matching 10 bases. The CDR3 loop spans 13 amino acids. V lost 6 bases to trimming and J lost 3 bases; unmatched junction nucleotides: 2. CDR1 LNHDA and CDR2 SQIVND come from the germline V gene (reference sequence). CDR3 in amino acids: CASRGTGVYEQYF. The CDR3 DNA is TGTGCCAGTAGGGGGACAGGGGTCTACGAGCAGTACTTC.

The chain has TRBV2 and TRBJ1-1; 7 positions match TRBD1. The CDR3 is 12 amino acids. The V and J ends lost 3 bases and 8 bases, in that order; junction bases with no gene match: 3. Looked up from germline, CDR1 is SNHLY and CDR2 is FYNNEI. CDR3: CASSEMTGEAFF. DNA for the CDR3: TGTGCCAGCAGTGAGATGACAGGGGAAGCTTTCTTT.

V is TRBV2 and J is TRBJ2-7; TRBD1 matches at 7 bases. V shed 7 bases, J shed 0 bases, and the junction held 6 bases outside the gene matches. CDR1 is SNHLY, CDR2 FYNNEI, per germline. The CDR3 extends over 14 amino acids. The CDR3 DNA reads TGTGCCAGCACTCCCTGGACAGGCTCCTACGAGCAGTACTTC. It encodes CASTPWTGSYEQYF.

As to this clone: A far bigger clonotype differs at one base, so this is likely a read error. The chain has TRBV30 and TRBJ1-2; D is perhaps TRBD1 (6 bases). The CDR3 loop spans 14 amino acids. The V end was cut by 3 bases, the J end by 2 bases, with 13 bases between. Germline values: CDR1 GTSNPN, CDR2 SVGIG (reference sequence). The CDR3 is CAWRPSGQNYGYTF. In DNA, the CDR3 is TGTGCCTGGAGACCCTCTGGACAGAACTATGGCTACACCTTC.

The CDR3: CASSPFSTTETYGYTF. DNA of the CDR3: TGTGCCAGCTCACCATTCTCAACCACGGAGACATATGGCTACACCTTC. The chain combines TRBV18 with TRBJ1-2; D unresolved. The CDR3 consists of 16 residues. Trimming shortened V by 2 bases and J by 5 bases, and 18 bases separated the two germline ends. Germline V gives CDR1 KGHSH, CDR2 LQKENI.

This chain uses TRBV5-6 with TRBJ1-4; weak D call: TRBD1 (6 bases). CDR1 is SGHDT and CDR2 is YYEEEE in the germline V gene. Between the trimmed V and J ends, which lost 4 bases and 0 bases, there was a span of 13 bases. CDR3 length: 16 residues. The CDR3 DNA follows: TGTGCCAGCAGCCCCGAACAGGGTGCAACTAATGAAAAACTGTTTTTT. The encoded protein is CASSPEQGATNEKLFF.

As concerns this clone: A far bigger clonotype differs at one base, so this is likely a read error. This sequence joins TRBV5-1 and TRBJ2-7, with TRBD1 matching over 7 bases. V lost 6 bases to trimming and J lost 1 base; unmatched junction nucleotides: 10. CDR1 SGHRS and CDR2 YFSETQ come from the germline V gene. There are 15 residues in the CDR3. This CDR3 is CASNSTGTESYEQYF. In nucleotides, the CDR3 is TGCGCCAGCAACTCCACCGGGACAGAGTCCTACGAGCAGTACTTC. The complete variable domain, with remaining parts taken from reference TRBV5-1 and TRBJ2-7, reads KAGVTQTPRYLIKTRGQQVTLSCSPISGHRSVSWYQQTPGQGLQFLFEYFSETQRNKGNFPGRFSGRQFSNSRSEMNVSTLELGDSALYLCASNSTGTESYEQYFGPGTRLTVT.

The J gene is TRBJ2-1, the V gene TRBV13; 8 nucleotides line up with TRBD1. The germline V gene encodes CDR1 PRHDT and CDR2 FYEKMQ (reference sequence). The CDR3 totals 13 residues. The ends lost 8 bases at V and 8 bases at J; junction bases unmatched: 8. Here the CDR3 reads CASLDRVGYEQFF. Written as DNA, the CDR3 is TGTGCCAGCCTGGACAGGGTAGGGTATGAGCAGTTCTTC. Full variable domain (missing parts from reference TRBV13 and TRBJ2-1): AAGVIQSPRHLIKEKRETATLKCYPIPRHDTVYWYQQGPGQDPQFLISFYEKMQSDKGSIPDRFSAQQFSDYHSELNMSSLELGDSALYFCASLDRVGYEQFFGPGTRLTVL.

Here the CDR3 reads CASSLPGQGAYEQYF. CDR3 in DNA: TGTGCCAGCTCACTACCGGGACAGGGGGCCTACGAGCAGTACTTC. This chain joins TRBV18 and TRBJ2-7; 11 bases agree with TRBD1. Germline V gene lookup returns CDR1 KGHSH and CDR2 LQKENI. The CDR3 loop spans 15 amino acids. The junction had 4 bases not matched to a gene; V was cut back by 4 bases and J by 2 bases.

In its sample, this clone was seen a few times. V is TRBV15 and J is TRBJ1-2; 9 positions match TRBD1. Losses at the gene ends were 1 base for V and 1 base for J; bases not matched to a gene: 4. The CDR3 loop spans 16 amino acids. Germline-derived CDR1 and CDR2 are LNHNV and YYDKDF (reference sequence). The CDR3 sequence: CATSRGDRDFNYGYTF. DNA of the CDR3: TGTGCCACCAGCAGAGGGGACAGGGACTTTAACTATGGCTACACCTTC.

V usage is TRBV5-4 and J usage is TRBJ2-1, with 13 positions matching TRBD2. The CDR3 spans 16 residues. The junction had 9 bases not matched to a gene; V was cut back by 3 bases and J by 9 bases. The germline V gene encodes CDR1 SGHNT and CDR2 YYREEE (reference sequence). The DNA of the CDR3 is TGTGCCAGCAGCTCTGGACTAGCGGGGGCCCTAGGTGAGCAGTTCTTC. Protein sequence: CASSSGLAGALGEQFF.

This chain joins TRBV6-1 and TRBJ2-1; unclear D gene. V dropped 6 bases and J dropped 10 bases, with 13 bases sitting between them. Germline lookup yields CDR1 MNHNS and CDR2 SASEGT. CDR3 length: 12 amino acids. CDR3 in amino acids: CASSDDPLEQFF. The CDR3 nucleotides are TGTGCCAGCAGCGACGACCCGTTGGAGCAGTTCTTC.

This clone was seen only once. V is TRBV7-6 and J is TRBJ2-2; 9 bases map to TRBD1. The trim removed 5 bases at V and 5 bases at J, leaving 18 bases unmatched. The CDR3 is made up of 19 amino acids. In germline, CDR1 is SGHVS, CDR2 FNYEAQ. CDR3 sequence reads: CASSPGTGKGLLGTGELFF. The CDR3 nucleotides are TGTGCCAGCAGCCCGGGGACAGGGAAGGGACTTTTGGGGACCGGGGAGCTGTTTTTT.

The gene calls are TRBV29-1 and TRBJ1-2; D unclear. The CDR3 has 11 residues. The ends were cut back, 3 bases at V and 6 bases at J, with 8 bases in the middle. Germline values: CDR1 SQVTM, CDR2 ANQGSEA. CDR3 nucleotides: TGCAGCGTTGAGAGGGATAATGGCTACACCTTC. This translates into CSVERDNGYTF.

This chain uses TRBV5-4 with TRBJ2-7; D is ambiguous. Germline V gene sequence: CDR1 SGHNT, CDR2 YYREEE (reference sequence). The ends were cut back, 4 bases at V and 0 bases at J, with 17 bases in the middle. This CDR3 region has 16 residues. The DNA for the CDR3 is TGTGCCAGCAGCCAAGATCGAGGAGCGCCCTCCTACGAGCAGTACTTC. Translating it yields CASSQDRGAPSYEQYF. Full variable domain (outside the CDR3, taken from reference TRBV5-4 and TRBJ2-7): ETGVTQSPTHLIKTRGQQVTLRCSSQSGHNTVSWYQQALGQGPQFIFQYYREEENGRGNFPPRFSGLQFPNYSSELNVNALELDDSALYLCASSQDRGAPSYEQYFGPGTRLTVT.

This clone was found a few times. V is TRBV5-1 and J is TRBJ1-1; 8 bases map to TRBD1. CDR1 and CDR2 from the germline V gene are SGHRS and YFSETQ. Germline trimming cut 4 bases from V and 0 bases from J; bases unmatched to any gene: 5. The CDR3 has 15 residues. In DNA, the CDR3 is TGCGCCAGCAGCACATGGACAGGGATGAACACTGAAGCTTTCTTT. Its protein product is CASSTWTGMNTEAFF.

This clone appeared once. This chain uses TRBV27 with TRBJ2-7; TRBD1 might be the D (6 bases). The CDR3 extends over 12 amino acids. V was shortened by 4 bases and J by 5 bases, with 9 bases between the two germline ends. Germline CDR1 is MNHEY and CDR2 is SMNVEV (reference sequence). DNA for the CDR3: TGTGCCAGCAGTTCACAGGGAGACGAGCAGTACTTC. Amino acid sequence: CASSSQGDEQYF.

The rearrangement links TRBV19 to TRBJ1-5, with no clear D. The length of the CDR3 is 14 residues. Germline CDR1 and CDR2: LNHDA and SQIVND (reference sequence). V was cut by 5 bases and J by 3 bases, with 11 bases left in between. The DNA of the CDR3 is TGTGCCAGTAGTCCCACTATGTCCAATCAGCCCCAGCATTTT. Translation gives CASSPTMSNQPQHF.

The V and J genes are TRBV5-1 and TRBJ2-3; 10 positions match TRBD1. Germline values: CDR1 SGHRS, CDR2 YFSETQ. This CDR3 has 15 residues. With 3 bases clipped from V and 5 bases from J, the junction kept 6 bases outside the gene matches. The CDR3 loop reads CASSSGTGVVDTQYF. The CDR3 bases are TGCGCCAGCAGCTCCGGGACAGGGGTGGTAGATACGCAGTATTTT.

CDR3 region: CASGAGTDPSEQYF. The CDR3 DNA reads TGTGCCAGCGGGGCCGGGACAGACCCCTCCGAGCAGTACTTC. V gene TRBV27 combines with J gene TRBJ2-7; TRBD1 agrees at 7 bases. This CDR3 comprises 14 residues. The germline CDR1 and CDR2 sequences are MNHEY and SMNVEV (reference sequence). J gave up 6 bases and V 8 bases, and 13 bases lay outside the gene matches.